One sample yielded the 26 T cell receptor beta chains listed below, sequenced in a study of T cell clonotyping in hematopoietic cell transplantation. Indicated time point: recipient sample about 28 days before transplant, after cytoreduction. The method was immunoSEQ multiplex PCR; TCRdb's version includes in-frame clones alone and lacks a portion of them. The sample has roughly 29,000 clones, about 83% seen once; the top ten hold approximately 6.6%. This specimen consisted of peripheral blood mononuclear cells, obtained before stem cell transplant. Receptors originate from a woman in her twenties or thirties with chronic myeloid leukemia. Some clones in this sample may be carry-over from other donors' samples.

The chain recombines TRBV29-1 with TRBJ1-1, with TRBD1 matching 7 bases. Per the germline V gene, CDR1 is SQVTM and CDR2 is ANQGSEA. V dropped 7 bases and J dropped 3; count of bases not matched to a gene: 8. The CDR3 extends over 13 amino acids. CDR3 in DNA: TGCAGCGCTAGCGACAGGGCTCACACTGAAGCTTTCTTT. Amino acids: CSASDRAHTEAFF.

The CDR3 sequence: CASSVAGALGNTIYF. For the CDR3, the DNA is TGTGCCAGCAGTGTAGCAGGGGCTCTTGGAAACACCATATATTTT. V usage is TRBV6-1 and J usage is TRBJ1-3; maybe TRBD1 (6 bases). V lost 4 bases, J lost 3 bases, and 13 bases lay in between. The CDR3 loop spans 15 amino acids. CDR1 MNHNS and CDR2 SASEGT come from the germline V gene.

This rearrangement joins TRBV14 to TRBJ1-4, with D possibly being TRBD1 (6 bases). Germline-derived CDR1 and CDR2 are SGHDN and FVKESK. Trimming stripped 0 bases from V and 5 bases from J, with 10 bases between. CDR3 length: 15 residues. In nucleotides, the CDR3 is TGTGCCAGCAGCCAAGACAGGGGTTGGAATGAAAAACTGTTTTTT. Its protein is CASSQDRGWNEKLFF.

This clone was found a few times. V usage is TRBV7-2 and J usage is TRBJ2-5, with 10 bases that match TRBD2. With 4 bases clipped from V and 2 bases from J, the junction kept 4 bases outside the gene matches. This CDR3 is 15 amino acids long. Looked up from germline, CDR1 is SGHTA and CDR2 is FQGNSA. In DNA, the CDR3 is TGTGCCAGCAGCTCCGAGCGGGGGGGTCAAGAGACCCAGTACTTC. This codes for CASSSERGGQETQYF.

The chain joins TRBV5-4 to TRBJ1-6, with 8 nucleotides matching TRBD1. CDR3 length equals 15 residues. Germline V gene sequence: CDR1 SGHNT, CDR2 YYREEE (reference sequence). V was clipped by 2 bases and J by 10 bases; unmatched bases: 8. The CDR3 loop is CASSFQGQGASPLHF. CDR3 DNA sequence: TGTGCCAGCAGCTTCCAGGGGCAGGGGGCGTCACCCCTCCACTTT. Looking up the rest from reference TRBV5-4 and TRBJ1-6 gives the full variable domain: ETGVTQSPTHLIKTRGQQVTLRCSSQSGHNTVSWYQQALGQGPQFIFQYYREEENGRGNFPPRFSGLQFPNYSSELNVNALELDDSALYLCASSFQGQGASPLHFGNGTRLTVT.

The CDR3 DNA follows: TGTGCCAGCAGCCAAGCTGGTAGGACTAGCGGGTGGTCATTAAACACCGGGGAGCTGTTTTTT. Amino acid sequence: CASSQAGRTSGWSLNTGELFF. The chain uses TRBV4-2 and TRBJ2-2; 11 bases align to TRBD2. Germline assignment: CDR1 LGHNA and CDR2 YNFKEQ. V lost 1 base to trimming and J lost 2 bases; unmatched junction nucleotides: 15. The CDR3 sequence is 21 residues long.

V gene TRBV7-2 combines with J gene TRBJ2-2, with TRBD1 as a possible D gene (5 bases). Trimming left V 7 bases short and J 2 bases short, with 17 bases between. From germline, CDR1 is SGHTA and CDR2 FQGNSA. The CDR3 has 16 residues. Here the CDR3 reads CASNPRRQPNTGELFF. CDR3 coding DNA: TGTGCCAGCAATCCCCGCCGACAGCCCAACACCGGGGAGCTGTTTTTT. The full variable domain, its missing parts supplied by reference TRBV7-2 and TRBJ2-2, is GAGVSQSPSNKVTEKGKDVELRCDPISGHTALYWYRQSLGQGLEFLIYFQGNSAPDKSGLPSDRFSAERTGGSVSTLTIQRTQQEDSAVYLCASNPRRQPNTGELFFGEGSRLTVL.

The rearrangement joins TRBV7-3 to TRBJ1-1; possible D gene TRBD1, 6 bases. The CDR3 contains 14 residues. The germline V and J ends were trimmed by 3 bases and 5 bases, with 13 bases remaining between them. Germline V gene sequence: CDR1 SGHTA, CDR2 FQGTGA. The CDR3 sequence: CASSLRGRDTEAFF. The CDR3 DNA is TGTGCCAGCAGCTTGCGGGGGCGGGATACTGAAGCTTTCTTT.

The chain couples TRBV2 to TRBJ1-1, with D unresolved. Germline V gene data show CDR1 as SNHLY and CDR2 as FYNNEI. Trimming removed 5 bases from V and 1 base from J, with 8 bases in between. The CDR3 runs to 13 residues. CDR3 DNA sequence: TGTGCCAGCAGTCTACAATCGAACACTGAAGCTTTCTTT. Translating gives CASSLQSNTEAFF.

Here the CDR3 reads CASGGGVRRVYEQYF. CDR3 sequence (DNA): TGTGCCAGCGGGGGAGGAGTTCGGAGGGTCTACGAGCAGTACTTC. The rearrangement links TRBV2 to TRBJ2-7; a weak D match, TRBD2 (6 bases). The CDR3 consists of 15 residues. Germline CDR1 and CDR2: SNHLY and FYNNEI. V was pared by 8 bases and J by 3 bases, with 20 bases between.

The chain has TRBV7-2 and TRBJ1-2; perhaps TRBD1 as D (5 bases). The V gene lost 2 bases and the J gene lost 2 bases, with 9 bases spanning the gap. Germline loops: CDR1 SGHTA, CDR2 FQGNSA. The CDR3 is 14 amino acids. Written as DNA, the CDR3 is TGTGCCAGCAGCTTATGGTCAGGGAACTATGGCTACACCTTC. Translated: CASSLWSGNYGYTF.

V gene TRBV25-1 combines with J gene TRBJ2-3; 8 bases match TRBD2. With V trimmed by 5 bases and J by 0 bases, 10 bases remained unmatched. The CDR3 spans 17 residues. CDR1 and CDR2 from the germline V gene are MGHDK and SYGVNS. The CDR3 loop reads CASSPTSGWDSTDTQYF. CDR3 DNA: TGTGCCAGCAGTCCTACTAGCGGTTGGGATAGCACAGATACGCAGTATTTT.

This chain uses TRBV27 with TRBJ2-3; a possible D gene is TRBD1 (6 bases). Germline V gene lookup returns CDR1 MNHEY and CDR2 SMNVEV (reference sequence). V lost 4 bases, J lost 14 bases, and 22 bases lay in between. The CDR3 has 14 amino acids. The CDR3 DNA reads TGTGCCAGCAGTTATAAAGTAGGGACAAGTTTAGTGTATTTT. Translating it yields CASSYKVGTSLVYF.

V usage is TRBV11-2 and J usage is TRBJ2-3, with D maybe TRBD1 (5 bases). Germline CDR1 is SGHAT and CDR2 is FQNNGV. The CDR3 has 16 residues. V lost 1 base to trimming and J lost 1 base, with 12 bases between them. The DNA of the CDR3 is TGTGCCAGCAGCTTAGGGCAGGGCTGGGGCACAGATACGCAGTATTTT. Protein sequence: CASSLGQGWGTDTQYF.

This chain joins TRBV25-1 and TRBJ1-2, with TRBD1 matching 9 bases. V shed 6 bases and J 4 bases; nucleotides not matched to a gene: 15. Germline loops: CDR1 MGHDK, CDR2 SYGVNS. This CDR3 is built from 17 residues. In DNA, the CDR3 is TGTGCCAGCAGGACATCGACAGGGGGTTTGAGTGGCTATGGCTACACCTTC. Protein sequence: CASRTSTGGLSGYGYTF.

The J gene is TRBJ2-4, the V gene TRBV5-6; D is possibly TRBD2 (7 bases). Germline lookup yields CDR1 SGHDT and CDR2 YYEEEE. CDR3 size: 15 residues. V was cut by 0 bases and J by 9 bases, with 16 bases left in between. The CDR3 DNA reads as TGTGCCAGCAGCTTGGAAGGCCGGGGAGGGGGCATTCAGTACTTC. Amino acids: CASSLEGRGGGIQYF.

As concerns this clone: One junction end disagrees with the germline gene, perhaps due to a read error. CDR3 in amino acids: CASSLASTYEQYF. The CDR3, as DNA: TGTGCCAGCAGCCTAGCCTCTACCTACGAGCAGTACTTC. The rearrangement links TRBV7-4 to TRBJ2-7, with D perhaps matching TRBD2 (5 bases). Germline CDR1 and CDR2: SGHVT and SQSDAQ. The CDR3 length is 13 residues.

The rearrangement links TRBV2 to TRBJ1-1; D remains ambiguous. V was clipped by 8 bases and J by 1 base, with 11 bases between them. Germline V CDR1 and CDR2: SNHLY, FYNNEI. The CDR3 covers 13 residues. CDR3 region: CASLSNPNTEAFF. CDR3 sequence (DNA): TGTGCCAGCCTATCCAACCCGAACACTGAAGCTTTCTTT.

This chain uses TRBV6-6 with TRBJ1-1, with 7 bases identical to TRBD1. Trimming removed 7 bases from V and 1 base from J; junction bases left unmatched: 6. CDR3 length equals 14 residues. Germline V gene sequence: CDR1 MNHNY, CDR2 SVGAGI (reference sequence). CDR3 bases: TGTGCCAGCAACGACAGGGTAGGGAACACTGAAGCTTTCTTT. Protein sequence: CASNDRVGNTEAFF.

V and J are TRBV2 and TRBJ1-2; tentatively, D is TRBD1 (5 bases). V shed 6 bases and J shed 1 base, with 18 bases lying between them. The CDR3 has 16 amino acids. Germline V gene lookup returns CDR1 SNHLY and CDR2 FYNNEI. CDR3 amino acids: CASRDVMQGGNYGYTF. The CDR3 DNA reads as TGTGCCAGCAGGGACGTGATGCAGGGAGGTAACTATGGCTACACCTTC.

The rearrangement links TRBV30 to TRBJ1-1; D ambiguous. Deletions cut 3 bases from V and 8 bases from J, with 13 bases between. The CDR3 length is 12 residues. Germline values: CDR1 GTSNPN, CDR2 SVGIG (reference sequence). DNA of the CDR3: TGTGCCTGGAGCCCGGGTCCCGGAGAAGCTTTCTTT. Protein: CAWSPGPGEAFF. The full variable domain, rest sourced from reference TRBV30 and TRBJ1-1, is SQTIHQWPATLVQPVGSPLSLECTVEGTSNPNLYWYRQAAGRGLQLLFYSVGIGQISSEVPQNLSASRPQDRQFILSSKKLLLSDSGFYLCAWSPGPGEAFFGQGTRLTVV.

V gene TRBV14 combines with J gene TRBJ1-1; 7 nucleotides align to TRBD1. V shed 4 bases and J 0 bases; nucleotides not matched to a gene: 8. There are 16 residues in the CDR3. The germline CDR1 and CDR2 sequences are SGHDN and FVKESK. Here the CDR3 reads CASSPYRGAMNTEAFF. CDR3 nucleotide sequence: TGTGCCAGCAGCCCGTACAGGGGCGCAATGAACACTGAAGCTTTCTTT.

The chain uses TRBV28 and TRBJ2-6, with 10 nucleotides matching TRBD1. Germline lookup yields CDR1 MDHEN and CDR2 SYDVKM. The CDR3 is 17 residues long. V shed 6 bases and J 4 bases; nucleotides not matched to a gene: 9. The chain's CDR3 is CASSGTGESGGANVLTF. The CDR3 nucleotides are TGTGCCAGCAGCGGGACAGGGGAATCGGGAGGGGCCAACGTCCTGACTTTC. Drawing the rest from reference TRBV28 and TRBJ2-6, the complete variable domain is DVKVTQSSRYLVKRTGEKVFLECVQDMDHENMFWYRQDPGLGLRLIYFSYDVKMKEKGDIPEGYSVSREKKERFSLILESASTNQTSMYLCASSGTGESGGANVLTFGAGSRLTVL.

The chain couples TRBV29-1 to TRBJ1-4; TRBD1 aligns across 7 bases. CDR1 is SQVTM and CDR2 is ANQGSEA in the germline V gene. V trimming: 8 bases; J trimming: 7 bases; junction bases outside the gene matches: 10. CDR3 size: 13 residues. CDR3 sequence (DNA): TGCAGCATCTCAGGGGGTTATGGTGAAAAACTGTTTTTT. It codes for CSISGGYGEKLFF.

The rearrangement links TRBV2 to TRBJ1-6, with D perhaps TRBD1 (5 bases). The V gene's germline CDR1 is SNHLY and CDR2 FYNNEI. The CDR3 spans 13 residues. V was pared by 6 bases and J by 9 bases, with 12 bases between. The CDR3 is CASRGEGFSPLHF. Written as DNA, the CDR3 is TGTGCCAGCAGGGGGGAGGGTTTTTCACCCCTCCACTTT.

V usage is TRBV30 and J usage is TRBJ2-7; D unresolved. The CDR3 runs to 14 residues. CDR1 and CDR2 from the germline V gene are GTSNPN and SVGIG (reference sequence). The ends were cut back, 3 bases at V and 3 bases at J, with 15 bases in the middle. The CDR3 is CAWRRVGQNYEQYF. CDR3 in DNA: TGTGCCTGGAGAAGGGTTGGGCAGAACTACGAGCAGTACTTC. The variable domain in full, with the rest retrieved from reference TRBV30 and TRBJ2-7, is SQTIHQWPATLVQPVGSPLSLECTVEGTSNPNLYWYRQAAGRGLQLLFYSVGIGQISSEVPQNLSASRPQDRQFILSSKKLLLSDSGFYLCAWRRVGQNYEQYFGPGTRLTVT.